The sequence of this TCR beta chain was determined in a study of cytomegalovirus exposure and HLA in healthy donors. Findings and limits, study-wide: Both high specificity and high sensitivity reportedly marked the classifier's diagnosis of cytomegalovirus status.

60 Vbeta and 13 Jbeta primers were used in PCR. This table comes from immunoSEQ multiplex PCR, and its TCRdb copy is limited to in-frame clones, with some not included. The sample totals about 200,000 clones. Germline CDR1 MDHEN, CDR2 SYDVKM. V lost 7 bases, J lost 5 bases, and 9 bases stayed unmatched. This CDR3 region has 14 residues. As concerns this clone: Its target is unknown.

Sequences were obtained from PBMCs. This chain connects TRBV28 to TRBJ2-5, with 8 bases aligning to TRBD1. This TCR was recovered from a girl aged 2 to 10 in good health and CMV-seropositive. The chain's CDR3 is CASTVRQGWETQYF. The CDR3 region has the DNA TGTGCCAGCACCGTTAGACAGGGGTGGGAGACCCAGTACTTC.